What follows are 20 T cell receptor beta chains derived from one specimen sequenced in a study of cytomegalovirus exposure and HLA in healthy donors (dated by TCRdb to about 2017). Libraries were made using the immunoSEQ multiplex PCR assay. For the multiplex PCR, a mixture combining 60 forward primers for TCR Vbeta segments and 13 reverse primers for TCR Jbeta segments was used. In its TCRdb copy, this immuneACCESS table keeps in-frame sequences only and misses some clones. Where compared with another copy, unresolved V genes explain less than half of these, and the others have no known cause. The sample records some 200,000 clones, 12% of which are singletons. The ten most abundant clones make up 7.8% of the sample. The specimen sequenced was PBMCs. The origin of the receptors is a man aged 50-60 years in good health and CMV-seropositive.

This clone was seen a handful of times. The chain has TRBV6-1 and TRBJ2-7; D might be TRBD1 (6 bases). V was clipped by 6 bases and J by 4 bases, with 10 bases between them. The CDR3 has 12 amino acids. Germline-derived CDR1 and CDR2 are MNHNS and SASEGT. Here the CDR3 reads CASSLGQYEQYF. The CDR3, as DNA: TGTGCCAGCAGCCTGGGACAATACGAGCAGTACTTC.

The chain recombines TRBV19 with TRBJ2-3; 8 positions agree with TRBD1. This CDR3 spans 15 amino acids. V lost 7 bases to trimming and J lost 5 bases; unmatched junction nucleotides: 11. Germline CDR1 and CDR2: LNHDA and SQIVND (reference sequence). The CDR3 DNA reads as TGTGCCAGTACCCCGGGACAGGTCCTAATAGATACGCAGTATTTT. Amino acids: CASTPGQVLIDTQYF.

This rearrangement joins TRBV6-5 to TRBJ1-1, with 8 positions matching TRBD1. The CDR3 is made up of 15 amino acids. From germline, CDR1 is MNHEY and CDR2 SVGAGI. V dropped 6 bases and J dropped 3; count of bases not matched to a gene: 9. The DNA for the CDR3 is TGTGCCAGCAGGACGGGACAGGCGAAACACACTGAAGCTTTCTTT. It specifies CASRTGQAKHTEAFF.

In its sample, this clone was seen a few times. The chain carries TRBV6-5 and TRBJ1-2; 12 bases map to TRBD1. There are 16 residues in the CDR3. With 1 base clipped from V and 6 bases from J, the junction kept 6 bases outside the gene matches. Germline lookup yields CDR1 MNHEY and CDR2 SVGAGI. CDR3 DNA: TGTGCCAGCAGTTACTTCGGGACAGGGGGCGCGGATGGCTACACCTTC. It encodes CASSYFGTGGADGYTF.

The rearrangement joins TRBV6-1 to TRBJ1-4; D ambiguous. V shed 3 bases and J shed 7 bases, with 12 bases lying between them. The V gene's germline CDR1 is MNHNS and CDR2 SASEGT. This CDR3 has 14 residues. The DNA for the CDR3 is TGTGCCAGCAGTGATCGAGGAATTAGTGAAAAACTGTTTTTT. Translation gives CASSDRGISEKLFF.

The table lists this clone with a few counts. This sequence joins TRBV7-2 and TRBJ2-2; perhaps TRBD1 as D (6 bases). This CDR3 is 14 amino acids long. V lost 4 bases and J lost 7, with 13 bases in between. In germline, CDR1 is SGHTA, CDR2 FQGNSA. The CDR3 here is CASSSNRVSGELFF. CDR3 coding DNA: TGTGCCAGCAGCTCCAACAGGGTCAGCGGGGAGCTGTTTTTT. Drawing the rest from reference TRBV7-2 and TRBJ2-2, the complete variable domain is GAGVSQSPSNKVTEKGKDVELRCDPISGHTALYWYRQSLGQGLEFLIYFQGNSAPDKSGLPSDRFSAERTGGSVSTLTIQRTQQEDSAVYLCASSSNRVSGELFFGEGSRLTVL.

The chain has TRBV5-1 and TRBJ1-2; D remains ambiguous. CDR3 size: 13 residues. Trimming took off 4 bases at V and 6 bases at J, with 13 bases between the two ends. CDR1 and CDR2 from the germline V gene are SGHRS and YFSETQ. CDR3 sequence (DNA): TGCGCCAGCAGCCCGGCGGGCAGGCATGGCTACACCTTC. This encodes CASSPAGRHGYTF.

The J gene is TRBJ1-3, the V gene TRBV7-2; possible D gene TRBD1, 6 bases. From germline, CDR1 is SGHTA and CDR2 FQGNSA. CDR3 size: 15 residues. The V end was cut by 1 base, the J end by 1 base, with 8 bases between. CDR3 nucleotides: TGTGCCAGCAGCTTAGGGGGGCCATCTGGAAACACCATATATTTT. Its protein product is CASSLGGPSGNTIYF. The variable domain in full, completed from reference TRBV7-2 and TRBJ1-3, reads GAGVSQSPSNKVTEKGKDVELRCDPISGHTALYWYRQSLGQGLEFLIYFQGNSAPDKSGLPSDRFSAERTGGSVSTLTIQRTQQEDSAVYLCASSLGGPSGNTIYFGEGSWLTVV.

In this sample, this clone turned up a few times. At one end, the junction sequence differs from germline, possibly due to a read error. The chain is built from TRBV7-7 and TRBJ2-2; D is unresolved. CDR3 length equals 14 residues. Germline CDR1 SSHAT, CDR2 FNYEAQ (reference sequence). CDR3 DNA sequence: TGTGCTAGCAGCCTCCTCCCCCGGAGCGGGGAGCTGTTTTTT. It encodes CASSLLPRSGELFF.

The CDR3 DNA is TGCGCCAGCAGCTTGAGGGACAGGGAAGAGACCCAGTACTTC. Its translation is CASSLRDREETQYF. V gene TRBV5-1 combines with J gene TRBJ2-5; 9 bases fit TRBD1. J lost 3 bases, V lost 1 base, and 1 base had no gene match. CDR3 size: 14 residues. In germline, CDR1 is SGHRS, CDR2 YFSETQ.

The chain couples TRBV15 to TRBJ1-6; tentatively, D is TRBD1 (5 bases). Germline V CDR1 and CDR2: LNHNV, YYDKDF (reference sequence). This CDR3 spans 12 amino acids. With 9 bases removed from V and 7 bases from J, the gap between germline ends came to 10 bases. The CDR3 DNA follows: TGTGCCACAAGGGGATCAAATTCACCCCTCCACTTT. Its translation: CATRGSNSPLHF.

This clone was found a few times. The rearrangement uses TRBV6-1 and TRBJ1-1; D not resolved. V lost 1 base and J 2 bases, leaving 14 bases between the germline ends. CDR3 length equals 16 residues. Germline V CDR1 and CDR2: MNHNS, SASEGT. This chain's CDR3 is CASSEEEGRYNTEAFF. CDR3 sequence (DNA): TGTGCCAGCAGTGAAGAGGAGGGCAGATACAACACTGAAGCTTTCTTT.

This clone was observed a few times. V usage is TRBV5-6 and J usage is TRBJ1-5, with 10 positions matching TRBD1. The V segment lost 4 bases and the J segment 6 bases; nucleotides outside the gene matches: 7. This CDR3 has 15 residues. CDR1 is SGHDT, CDR2 YYEEEE, per germline. Here the CDR3 reads CASSRTTGGGQPQHF. The CDR3 bases are TGTGCCAGCAGCCGCACGACAGGGGGCGGTCAGCCCCAGCATTTT.

This clone was picked up a small number of times. V usage is TRBV6-1 and J usage is TRBJ2-7; 7 bases line up with TRBD1. Germline V CDR1 and CDR2: MNHNS, SASEGT. The CDR3 extends over 14 amino acids. V shed 2 bases and J 3 bases; nucleotides not matched to a gene: 4. Here the CDR3 reads CASSEPGQSYEQYV. CDR3 bases: TGTGCCAGCAGTGAACCGGGACAGAGCTACGAGCAGTACGTC.

The rearrangement uses TRBV2 and TRBJ1-6, with 12 bases aligning to TRBD1. J gave up 9 bases and V 6 bases, and 12 bases lay outside the gene matches. The CDR3 length is 17 residues. Germline V lookup: CDR1 SNHLY, CDR2 FYNNEI. CDR3 sequence reads: CASRLPGQGALFSPLHF. In DNA, the CDR3 is TGTGCCAGCAGACTCCCGGGACAGGGGGCTCTTTTTTCACCCCTCCACTTT.

With regard to this clone: The sample holds other DNA sequences that translate to the same CDR3. The chain is built from TRBV9 and TRBJ1-6; a weak D match, TRBD1 (5 bases). Between the trimmed V and J ends, which lost 1 base and 8 bases, there was a span of 10 bases. The length of the CDR3 is 14 residues. Germline CDR1 is SGDLS and CDR2 is YYNGEE. The CDR3: CASSVRQGDSPLHF. In DNA form, the CDR3 reads TGTGCCAGCAGCGTACGCCAGGGTGATTCACCCCTCCACTTT.

The rearrangement links TRBV5-1 to TRBJ2-3, with 10 bases matching TRBD1. Unmatched junction bases numbered 5, after V lost 4 bases and J lost 6 bases. The CDR3 is made up of 14 amino acids. Germline V CDR1 and CDR2: SGHRS, YFSETQ. Here the CDR3 DNA reads TGCGCCAGCAGCCGGACAGGGGGTTCGGATACGCAGTATTTT. Translation gives CASSRTGGSDTQYF.

This clone was observed a handful of times. The CDR3 DNA follows: TGTGCCACCAGTAGAACCGGGACAGGGAATTCACCCCTCCACTTT. It codes for CATSRTGTGNSPLHF. The J gene is TRBJ1-6, the V gene TRBV15, with TRBD1 matching over 9 bases. J gave up 7 bases and V 6 bases, and 7 bases lay outside the gene matches. The germline V gene encodes CDR1 LNHNV and CDR2 YYDKDF (reference sequence). The length of the CDR3 is 15 residues.

This clone has just a few counts. The identical CDR3 is also encoded by other nucleotide sequences in the sample. The chain has TRBV28 and TRBJ2-7; no firm D call. CDR1 and CDR2 (germline): MDHEN, SYDVKM. The CDR3 runs to 12 residues. V was pared by 3 bases and J by 4 bases, with 7 bases between. DNA of the CDR3: TGTGCCAGCAGTTTGTCCGGGTACGAGCAGTACGTC. It is translated as CASSLSGYEQYV.

This clone appeared a few times. V and J are TRBV7-2 and TRBJ2-3; 7 bases match TRBD2. From germline, CDR1 is SGHTA and CDR2 FQGNSA. The CDR3 is 15 residues long. J was trimmed by 0 bases and V by 0 bases; bases with no gene match: 0. CDR3 protein: CASSLAAGSTDTQYF. The CDR3 DNA follows: TGTGCCAGCAGCTTAGCAGCGGGGAGCACAGATACGCAGTATTTT.